The source of this T cell receptor beta chain is a study of cytomegalovirus exposure and HLA in healthy donors. Study-wide results and limits: High specificity and sensitivity for cytomegalovirus status were reported for the classifier. Later analysis revealed greater clonal expansion in HLA-associated TCR beta chains than in equally common others.

PCR amplification relied on 60 Vbeta primers (plus 13 Jbeta primers). Produced via immunoSEQ multiplex PCR; TCRdb's table is partial and in-frame only. This sample has 200,000 or so clones, with about 80% found just once. Concerning this clone: Its antigen is undetermined.

This CDR3 has 15 residues. V shed 0 bases, J shed 4 bases, and the junction held 7 bases outside the gene matches. Germline V gene sequence: CDR1 SGHDT, CDR2 YYEEEE. The TCR was taken from a woman under 30 in good health and CMV-seropositive. The sequenced sample consisted of PBMCs. The V and J genes are TRBV5-6 and TRBJ2-7; 7 bases are shared with TRBD1. CDR3 bases: TGTGCCAGCAGCTTGGTAGGGACAGAGGGATACGAGCAGTACGTC. As protein: CASSLVGTEGYEQYV.